This T cell receptor beta chain is drawn from a study of blood T cells in healthy people across ages. This clonotype has a handful of counts. The ends lost 3 bases at V and 5 bases at J; junction bases unmatched: 5. The CDR3 extends over 15 amino acids. The germline gives CDR1 SGHRS, CDR2 YFSETQ. The use of a sample-barcoded 5' primer and a J-beta primer mix characterized a second PCR of about 7 to 12 cycles. Via MiXCR, TCRdb re-called the 5' RACE reads, giving one row per CDR3 protein. The sample has around 750,000 distinct CDR3 sequences, less than 70% seen once. The sequenced material came from blood. This TCR came from a man of 80 years or more in good health. The chain recombines TRBV5-1 with TRBJ2-2; 9 bases agree with TRBD1. The CDR3, as DNA: TGCGCCAGCAGCTCGCGGGGGACAGGGACCGGGGAGCTGTTTTTT. The encoded protein is CASSSRGTGTGELFF.